A selection of T cell receptor beta chains follows, all from one sample in a study of blood T cell repertoires in COVID-19. Generated by immunoSEQ multiplex PCR, the TCRdb table keeps only in-frame clones and is missing some. Of about 180,000 clones in the sample, nearly 80% are singletons; the top ten hold roughly 14%. Material for sequencing was PBMCs or T cells enriched from blood (not recorded which). The receptor set was obtained from a man between 60 and 75 years old who had been exposed to COVID-19. The CDR3 runs from the conserved cysteine through the conserved F or W. A D gene is named only where the DNA matches it firmly. For some rows the clone size is stated as once, few or many, or as a class when expanded; others skip it.

CDR3 length	D gene	J gene	V gene	clone size	CDR3 DNA	CDR3 protein
15	TRBD1	TRBJ2-5	TRBV5-4	.	TGTGCCAGCAGCTTGGGGGGACAGGTGGCGGAGACCCAGTACTTC	CASSLGGQVAETQYF
14	TRBD2	TRBJ2-2	TRBV10-1	.	TGCGCCAGCAGTCCTAGCGGGGTCACCGGGGAGCTGTTTTTT	CASSPSGVTGELFF
14	.	TRBJ1-4	TRBV5-1	few	TGCGCCAGCAGAGGGGAACGTTTAACTGAAAAACTGTTTTTT	CASRGERLTEKLFF
18	TRBD2	TRBJ2-4	TRBV15	.	TGTGCCACCAGCAGACCGCTCCGGACTAGCAGCGCCAAAAACATTCAGTACTTC	CATSRPLRTSSAKNIQYF
17	.	TRBJ2-6	TRBV27	.	TGTGCCAGCAGCGTATGGCCTTCAAGCTCTGGGGCCAACGTCCTGACTTTC	CASSVWPSSSGANVLTF
14	.	TRBJ1-5	TRBV18	.	TGTGCCAGCTCTCAACAGGAATCCAATCAGCCCCAGCATTTT	CASSQQESNQPQHF
13	TRBD1	TRBJ2-5	TRBV7-2	few	TGTGCCAGCAGCTTCAGGGGGCTGGAGACCCAGTACTTC	CASSFRGLETQYF
11	.	TRBJ2-7	TRBV12-3/TRBV12-4	.	TGTGCCAGCAGCCGTAATTACGAGCAGTACTTC	CASSRNYEQYF
13	.	TRBJ1-1	TRBV5-8	once	TGTGCCAGCAGCTGGGGGGAAAACACTGAAGCTTTCTTT	CASSWGENTEAFF
17	TRBD1	TRBJ1-2	TRBV28	.	TGTGCCAGCAGTTTAGGGGGACAGCGACTCAATGATTATGGCTACACCTTC	CASSLGGQRLNDYGYTF
13	.	TRBJ1-1	TRBV19	.	TGTGCCAGTAGTACAGGGGTTAACACTGAAGCTTTCTTT	CASSTGVNTEAFF
14	.	TRBJ1-5	TRBV7-2	.	TGTGCCAGCAGCTCCTCGGGAGGGAATCAGCCCCAGCATTTT	CASSSSGGNQPQHF
14	.	TRBJ2-4	TRBV19	.	TGTGCCAGTAGCGCTCCCGGGTCCAAAAACATTCAGTACTTC	CASSAPGSKNIQYF
16	TRBD2	TRBJ2-5	TRBV11-3	.	TGTGCCAGCAGCTTAGGGGACCAGCGGGGCCAAGAGACCCAGTACTTC	CASSLGDQRGQETQYF
13	.	TRBJ1-1	TRBV19	.	TGTGCCAGTAGACGACAGTTGAACACTGAAGCTTTCTTT	CASRRQLNTEAFF
17	TRBD2	TRBJ2-1	TRBV7-3	few	TGTGCCAGCAGCTTAAGACGGGCGGGAGGGCCGTACAATGAGCAGTTCTTC	CASSLRRAGGPYNEQFF
16	.	TRBJ1-1	TRBV3-1/TRBV3-2	.	TGTGCCAGCAGCCCCCTTGGGACACTAAGAAACACTGAAGCTTTCTTT	CASSPLGTLRNTEAFF
16	TRBD1	TRBJ2-7	TRBV11-3	many	TGTGCCAGCAGCGTGACAGGGGCCGCCCTCTCCTACGAGCAGTACTTC	CASSVTGAALSYEQYF
15	TRBD1	TRBJ1-2	TRBV6-5	.	TGTGCCAGCAGCAGGGACAGGGCCTTTTACTATGGCTACACCTTC	CASSRDRAFYYGYTF
17	TRBD1	TRBJ2-7	TRBV30	.	TGTGCCTGGAGTCCAGCAGGGCTGGGACAGGGTGTCACCGAGCAGTACTTC	CAWSPAGLGQGVTEQYF
12	.	TRBJ1-2	TRBV30	few	TGTGCCTGCGTCGCAGGGAACTATGGCTACACCTTC	CACVAGNYGYTF
15	TRBD1	TRBJ2-7	TRBV7-2	.	TGTGCCAGCAGCCCGCGTGGGACAGGGTCCTACGAGCAGTACTTC	CASSPRGTGSYEQYF
15	TRBD1	TRBJ2-3	TRBV7-2	.	TGTGCCAGCAGCTTAATTGGACAGGGGGGAGATACGCAGTATTTT	CASSLIGQGGDTQYF
15	.	TRBJ1-1	TRBV7-9	.	TGTGCCAGCAGCCCGACGACAGGTATGAACACTGAAGCTTTCTTT	CASSPTTGMNTEAFF
16	TRBD1	TRBJ2-7	TRBV24-1	.	TGTGCCACCAGTGATCCGGGACAGGGGGCTGTCTACGAGCAGTACTTC	CATSDPGQGAVYEQYF
17	.	TRBJ2-3	TRBV3-1/TRBV3-2	once	TGTGCCAGCAGCCAATCCATCGCGGGTCAGGTGACAGATACGCAGTATTTT	CASSQSIAGQVTDTQYF
16	TRBD1	TRBJ1-4	TRBV3-1/TRBV3-2	.	TGTGCCAGCAGCCAATCAACCGGGACAGGAAATGAAAAACTGTTTTTT	CASSQSTGTGNEKLFF
17	TRBD1	TRBJ2-5	TRBV4-3	.	TGCGCCAGCAGCCAAGCGATCAGCGGGACAGGGATAGAGACCCAGTACTTC	CASSQAISGTGIETQYF
15	.	TRBJ2-7	TRBV5-6	.	TGTGCCAGCAGCTTTGGTGGCAGGGCCTCCTACGAGCAGTACTTC	CASSFGGRASYEQYF
14	.	TRBJ1-1	TRBV5-1	.	TGCGCCAGCAGCTTGGCCCTCGGGAGCCTTGAAGCTTTCTTT	CASSLALGSLEAFF
17	TRBD1	TRBJ1-2	TRBV2	.	TGTGCCAGCAGCGCTAGCCGGACAGGGGCCTCGATCTATGGCTACACCTTC	CASSASRTGASIYGYTF
15	TRBD1	TRBJ2-3	TRBV23-1	once	TGCGCCAGCAGTCACCCACAGGGGGCCGCAGATACGCAGTATTTT	CASSHPQGAADTQYF
16	.	TRBJ1-5	TRBV19	once	TGTGCCAGTAGTATAGGTAACAGTCTTAGCAATCAGCCCCAGCATTTT	CASSIGNSLSNQPQHF
17	.	TRBJ2-3	TRBV5-1	once	TGCGCCAGCAGCTTCGCGGTTCGCGGGAAGGAGTCGGATACGCAGTATTTT	CASSFAVRGKESDTQYF
15	.	TRBJ1-1	TRBV7-2	.	TGTGCCAGCAGCTTTACAGGGTTTCTCGACACTGAAGCTTTCTTT	CASSFTGFLDTEAFF
13	TRBD1	TRBJ1-2	TRBV27	few	TGTGCCAGCAGGAGGCAGGGGGTGTATGGCTACACCTTC	CASRRQGVYGYTF
14	.	TRBJ1-4	TRBV6-2/TRBV6-3	.	TGTGCCAGCAGTTACCGGGGTACGGGGGAAAAACTGTTTTTT	CASSYRGTGEKLFF
13	TRBD1	TRBJ1-2	TRBV29-1	.	TGCAGCACAAGGACAGGGGGCGCCTATGGCTACACCTTC	CSTRTGGAYGYTF
17	.	TRBJ2-2	TRBV19	.	TGTGCCAGTAGTCTTCGACGTACCGGGGGGAACACCGGGGAGCTGTTTTTT	CASSLRRTGGNTGELFF
16	TRBD2	TRBJ2-2	TRBV10-3	.	TGTGCCATCAACGTACTAGCGGGAGTCGGTGCCGGGGAGCTGTTTTTT	CAINVLAGVGAGELFF
11	TRBD2	TRBJ2-5	TRBV20-1	once	TGCAGTGTCCAGACTAGCGAGACCCAGTACTTC	CSVQTSETQYF
13	.	TRBJ1-3	TRBV29-1	.	TGCAGCGTTGGACAGGTCTCTGGAAACACCATATATTTT	CSVGQVSGNTIYF
14	.	TRBJ2-7	TRBV6-5	.	TGTGCCAGCAGTTATGGACAGAACTCCTACGAGCAGTACTTC	CASSYGQNSYEQYF
16	.	TRBJ2-2	TRBV5-4	once	TGTGCCAGCAGCCCTAGCCGGACTTACAGGGCCGGGGAGCTGTTTTTT	CASSPSRTYRAGELFF
13	.	TRBJ1-5	TRBV7-8	.	TGTGCCAGCAGCTTAGGCGGGCAAAGAGCCCAGCATTTT	CASSLGGQRAQHF
13	.	TRBJ2-3	TRBV6-4	few	TGTGCCAGCAGCCCGGGGAGCACAGATACGCAGTATTTT	CASSPGSTDTQYF
12	.	TRBJ2-3	TRBV5-6	.	TGTGCCAGCAGCGTCGGGGTGTATACGCAGTATTTT	CASSVGVYTQYF
15	.	TRBJ1-1	TRBV7-9	.	TGTGCCAGCAGCCGACCCCCAGGGGTGAACACTGAAGCTTTCTTT	CASSRPPGVNTEAFF
14	.	TRBJ1-1	TRBV6-5	.	TGTGCCAGCGAAACGATAGGGGAAAACACTGAAGCTTTCTTT	CASETIGENTEAFF
16	TRBD2	TRBJ2-3	TRBV7-8	.	TGTGCCAGCAGCCTAATAGCGGGAGGCTTGACAGATACGCAGTATTTT	CASSLIAGGLTDTQYF
15	.	TRBJ1-5	TRBV2	.	TGTGCCAGCAGTGAAGTTAGGGGTGGCAATCAGCCCCAGCATTTT	CASSEVRGGNQPQHF
16	.	TRBJ2-2	TRBV6-5	.	TGTGCCAGCAGTTACCCGCCAGGTCGATCGACCGGGGAGCTGTTTTTT	CASSYPPGRSTGELFF
19	TRBD2	TRBJ2-1	TRBV4-3	.	TGCGCCAGCAGCCAAAAGCCTAGCGGGAGTGGCCTCTCCTACAATGAGCAGTTCTTC	CASSQKPSGSGLSYNEQFF
14	TRBD1	TRBJ1-4	TRBV29-1	once	TGCAGCGTTGAAGACGGGACAGGGCCCCAAAAACTGTTTTTT	CSVEDGTGPQKLFF